The table lists the clone carrying this TCR beta chain with a count of one. The antigen is unknown. Conversion of TCR transcripts into cDNA relied on 5'RACE template switching, which added a universal primer site and UMIs. Each CDR3 protein is one row after TCRdb ran MiXCR on the 5' RACE reads. This sample carries 250,000 to 300,000 distinct CDR3 sequences, approximately 12% of them seen once, and the ten largest clones take 0.4% to 0.55%. This sample was taken from a study of T cells after yellow fever vaccination. Study-level findings and limits: The study noted that FACS-sorted repertoires could contain abundant clonotypes contaminating from the bulk population. The study found a weaker secondary response that peaked faster, day 5 versus 15. Subsequent to the booster, the majority of primary-vaccination clones reappeared (less than 97% CD4, 80% to 90% CD8).

Deletions cut 4 bases from V and 5 bases from J, with 11 bases between. The CDR3 covers 13 residues. CDR1 and CDR2 (germline): ENHRY, SYGVKD. The TCR was taken from a man aged 25 to 40 who received the YFV17D yellow fever vaccine. The sequences come from CD4+ T cells sorted from PBMCs, collected 45 days after the yellow fever booster vaccination. The V gene is TRBV10-3, the J gene TRBJ2-5; maybe TRBD1 (6 bases). The CDR3 spells CAISGPGDETQYF. CDR3 DNA: TGTGCCATCAGTGGCCCAGGGGATGAGACCCAGTACTTC.